The present T cell receptor (beta chain) was sequenced within a study of cytomegalovirus exposure and HLA in healthy donors. Whole-study findings and limits: Researchers reported in a later analysis that a missense DCLRE1C variant was tied to TCR beta V- and J-gene trimming. Across HLA loci, a later analysis found differing TCR association rates, with DRB1 most and HLA-C fewest. The Asian-associated ancestry cluster reportedly had fewer N-insertions than the 666-donor mean in a later analysis. Investigators reported approximately 150 TCR beta chains as tied to cytomegalovirus.

Vbeta (60) and Jbeta (13) primers were used in the PCR. This table comes from immunoSEQ multiplex PCR, and its TCRdb copy is limited to in-frame clones, with some not included. Of approximately 220,000 clones detected, roughly 82% appear once; the ten largest clones hold 5.5% to 7.5%. A note on this clone: Its cognate antigen is unknown.

This CDR3 is 13 amino acids long. Per the germline V gene, CDR1 is SGHVS and CDR2 is FNYEAQ. V was trimmed by 4 bases and J by 5 bases, leaving 11 bases between them. Sequenced input: PBMCs. The chain links TRBV7-6 to TRBJ1-2; D might be TRBD1 (5 bases). The sequence was collected from a man aged 35-49 years in good health and CMV-seropositive. The chain's CDR3 is CASSSPGFYGYTF. DNA of the CDR3: TGTGCCAGCAGCTCGCCAGGGTTTTATGGCTACACCTTC.